A single T cell receptor beta chain is shown here with its context. Its antigen is unknown. These data are taken from a study of T cell responses to AZD1222 COVID-19 vaccine. Broader study findings: Only after the peak T cell response were repertoires sampled. Along spike, vaccine-associated CD4 TCRs were found throughout, with dominance at 160-218 and 743-854. Just 5 to 7 AZD1222 recipients were seropositive at baseline.

The method was immunoSEQ multiplex PCR; TCRdb's version includes in-frame clones alone and lacks a portion of them. This sample yields fewer than 120,000 clones, of which approximately 90% are seen a single time; around 15% belongs to the top ten. Second-dose intervals of approximately 4 or approximately 12 weeks were pooled. Between the trimmed V and J ends, which lost 2 bases and 3 bases, there was a span of 4 bases. This CDR3 is built from 12 residues. CDR1 and CDR2 (germline): MRHNA, SNTAGT. This chain connects TRBV6-4 to TRBJ1-2; no clear D gene. This material consisted of peripheral blood, taken 28 days after the second AZD1222 dose. The TCR comes from an adult who received the AZD1222 COVID-19 vaccine. The DNA for the CDR3 is TGTGCCAGCAGTGACGGATACTATGGCTACACCTTC. It specifies CASSDGYYGYTF.